This TCR beta chain emerged from a study of T-cell reconstitution after alpha-beta-depleted transplantation in children. CDR3 length: 15 amino acids. Looked up from germline, CDR1 is MGHRA and CDR2 is YSYEKL. The V end lost 0 bases, the J end lost 8 bases, and 14 bases lay between the germline ends. Molecular barcoding with unique molecular identifiers was used for the TCRbeta library. TCRdb fed the PCR reads into MiXCR, producing one record per CDR3 protein. This sample has about 180,000 distinct CDR3 sequences; 11% occur once, and the top ten carry less than 15%. This clonotype was seen ten or more times.

The chain combines TRBV4-1 with TRBJ2-1, with a possible D match to TRBD2 (6 bases). The source material was PBMCs, sampled before TCRalphabeta/CD19-depleted stem cell transplant. The clonotype comes from a boy aged 2-9 years with acute myeloid leukemia, due to receive a stem cell transplant. CDR3 coding DNA: TGCGCCAGCAGCCAAGAAAGGAGGGCCCTAGATGAGCAGTTCTTC. It is translated as CASSQERRALDEQFF.